These 11 T cell receptor beta chains were sequenced from one sample in a study of T cells after yellow fever vaccination. TCRdb re-called the 5' RACE reads with MiXCR, one entry per CDR3 protein. The data contain 250,000 to 300,000 distinct CDR3 sequences, roughly 5.2% of them singletons. The sample in question was CD4+ T cells sorted from PBMCs, obtained on the day of the yellow fever booster vaccination. The receptor source for this set is a man between 18 and 35 years old who received the YFV17D yellow fever vaccine.

V is TRBV12-3 or TRBV12-4 and J is TRBJ2-1, with D perhaps TRBD1 (6 bases). V was trimmed by 8 bases and J by 8 bases, leaving 34 bases between them. CDR3 length equals 19 residues. The CDR3 coding sequence is TGTGCCAGCGAAGTTGCTCCAGGCTCGGCTGGGGGCCGTAGCGATGAGCAGTTCTTC. Its protein is CASEVAPGSAGGRSDEQFF.

Turning to this clonotype: With a much larger clone just one base away, this may be a read error. The rearrangement joins TRBV12-3 or TRBV12-4 to TRBJ2-7, with 9 bases that match TRBD2. The J call may be mistaken, given a closer DNA end match to TRBJ2-1. This CDR3 spans 13 amino acids. CDR3 amino acids: CASSLLAGYEQFF. CDR3 DNA: TGTGCCAGCAGTTTACTAGCGGGGTACGAGCAGTTCTTC.

This clonotype was counted many times. This rearrangement joins TRBV14 to TRBJ2-3; maybe TRBD2 (6 bases). This CDR3 is 17 amino acids long. The germline V gene encodes CDR1 SGHDN and CDR2 FVKESK. Trimming took 1 base from V and 1 from J, leaving 15 bases between them. CDR3 DNA: TGTGCCAGCAGCCAAGCGTCGCGGGGTTGGGGCACAGATACGCAGTATTTT. Translated: CASSQASRGWGTDTQYF.

V usage is TRBV11-2 and J usage is TRBJ2-5; 11 bases line up with TRBD2. V trimming: 3 bases; J trimming: 4 bases; junction bases outside the gene matches: 1. Germline CDR1 is SGHAT and CDR2 is FQNNGV. The CDR3 has 14 residues. CDR3 loop: CASSFSGGGETQYF. Written as DNA, the CDR3 is TGTGCCAGCAGCTTTAGCGGGGGGGGAGAGACCCAGTACTTC.

Many counts were recorded for this clonotype. The V gene is TRBV7-6, the J gene TRBJ2-1; 9 bases are shared with TRBD2. The V segment lost 10 bases and the J segment 8 bases; nucleotides outside the gene matches: 12. Germline V gives CDR1 SGHVS, CDR2 FNYEAQ. This CDR3 spans 14 amino acids. In DNA, the CDR3 is TGTGCCATCGTGGCGGGGGGGCATACCGATGAGCAGTTCTTC. It codes for CAIVAGGHTDEQFF.

The gene calls are TRBV3-1 and TRBJ2-7, with TRBD2 matching 13 bases. Germline V CDR1 and CDR2: LGHDT, YNNKEL (reference sequence). The trim removed 7 bases at V and 7 bases at J, leaving 10 bases unmatched. CDR3 length: 15 amino acids. The CDR3 protein is CASTRGLAGDLEQYF. DNA for the CDR3: TGTGCCAGCACTCGAGGACTAGCGGGGGATCTGGAGCAGTACTTC.

This clonotype was counted many times. J is TRBJ2-2 and V is TRBV13; 9 bases agree with TRBD2. V trimming: 0 bases; J trimming: 7 bases; junction bases outside the gene matches: 9. Germline V gene sequence: CDR1 PRHDT, CDR2 FYEKMQ (reference sequence). CDR3 length: 17 residues. Here the CDR3 DNA reads TGTGCCAGCAGCTTAGGCCGGCGGGGGGGCCGGAGCGGGGAGCTGTTTTTT. This sequence encodes CASSLGRRGGRSGELFF. The full variable domain, rest sourced from reference TRBV13 and TRBJ2-2, is AAGVIQSPRHLIKEKRETATLKCYPIPRHDTVYWYQQGPGQDPQFLISFYEKMQSDKGSIPDRFSAQQFSDYHSELNMSSLELGDSALYFCASSLGRRGGRSGELFFGEGSRLTVL.

The V gene is TRBV2, the J gene TRBJ2-5; D gene ambiguous. The CDR3 length is 13 residues. Germline CDR1 SNHLY, CDR2 FYNNEI. The V and J ends lost 6 bases and 5 bases respectively, with 13 bases between them. This CDR3 is CASSGSSEETQYF. Written as DNA, the CDR3 is TGTGCCAGCAGCGGATCTAGTGAGGAGACCCAGTACTTC. Full variable domain (missing parts from reference TRBV2 and TRBJ2-5): EPEVTQTPSHQVTQMGQEVILRCVPISNHLYFYWYRQILGQKVEFLVSFYNNEISEKSEIFDDQFSVERPDGSNFTLKIRSTKLEDSAMYFCASSGSSEETQYFGPGTRLLVL.

This clonotype occurred a few times. The rearrangement uses TRBV7-3 and TRBJ1-2; D might be TRBD1 (5 bases). Trimming left V 0 bases short and J 6 bases short, with 11 bases between. The germline gives CDR1 SGHTA, CDR2 FQGTGA. The CDR3 is made up of 14 amino acids. CDR3 protein: CASSLTPQGDGYTF. The CDR3 DNA sequence: TGTGCCAGCAGCTTAACCCCCCAGGGTGATGGCTACACCTTC.

Many counts were recorded for this clonotype. V gene TRBV6-1 combines with J gene TRBJ2-1; possibly TRBD1 for D (6 bases). Germline CDR1 MNHNS, CDR2 SASEGT. Trimming cost V 6 bases and J 10 bases, with 13 bases left between them. This CDR3 region has 12 residues. As DNA, the CDR3 is TGTGCCAGCAGGGGGGCATCCCCGGAGCAGTTCTTC. It specifies CASRGASPEQFF.

This clonotype has at least ten counts. J is TRBJ1-4 and V is TRBV4-2; a possible D gene is TRBD1 (5 bases). This CDR3 region has 15 residues. The germline CDR1 and CDR2 sequences are LGHNA and YNFKEQ. V gave up 0 bases and J gave up 2 bases, with 7 bases separating them. The DNA of the CDR3 is TGTGCCAGCAGCCAAGATGGGGGGACTAATGAAAAACTGTTTTTT. Amino acids: CASSQDGGTNEKLFF.